This paragraph covers one TCR beta chain sequence. The junction does not match germline at one end; this may be a read error. The sample originates from a study of T cells in Graves' hyperthyroidism and ophthalmopathy. Newly diagnosed patients aged 18 to 65 had hyperthyroidism of under 2 months' duration. The diagnoses drew upon clinical symptoms, serum thyroxine and TRAb, thyroid ultrasound and orbital computed tomography. PBMCs came from 9 to 10 ml fresh peripheral blood. RNA transcripts provided the source from which TCR beta CDR3 regions were amplified. RT-PCR in the first round (using the HTBI primer set) targeted the TCR CDR3. From the multiplex PCR reads, TCRdb called clonotypes with MiXCR, one entry per CDR3 protein. The sample contains approximately 400,000 distinct CDR3 sequences, 15% to 18% of which appear only once. This sequence was found in a young woman with Graves' hyperthyroidism that later progressed to Graves' ophthalmopathy. The material sequenced was blood.

CDR3 amino acids: CASGLGVVDQETQYF. The CDR3 nucleotides read TGTGCCAGCGGCTTAGGGGTGGTGGACCAAGAGACCCAGTACTTC. J is TRBJ2-5 and V is TRBV7-8, with D maybe TRBD1 (5 bases). In germline, CDR1 is SGHVS, CDR2 FQNEAQ. The CDR3 spans 15 residues.